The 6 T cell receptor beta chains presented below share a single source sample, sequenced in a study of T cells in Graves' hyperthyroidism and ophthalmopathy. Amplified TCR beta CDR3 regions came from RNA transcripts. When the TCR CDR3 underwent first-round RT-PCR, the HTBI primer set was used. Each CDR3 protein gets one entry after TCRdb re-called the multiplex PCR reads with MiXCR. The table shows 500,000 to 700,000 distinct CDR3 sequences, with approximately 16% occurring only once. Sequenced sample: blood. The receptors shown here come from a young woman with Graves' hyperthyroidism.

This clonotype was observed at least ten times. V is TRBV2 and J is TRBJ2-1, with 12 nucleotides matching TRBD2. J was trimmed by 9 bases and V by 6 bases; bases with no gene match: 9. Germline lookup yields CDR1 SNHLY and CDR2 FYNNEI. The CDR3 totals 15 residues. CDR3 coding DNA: TGTGCCAGCAGGCCGACTAGCGGGAGAGATAGTGAGCAGTTCTTC. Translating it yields CASRPTSGRDSEQFF.

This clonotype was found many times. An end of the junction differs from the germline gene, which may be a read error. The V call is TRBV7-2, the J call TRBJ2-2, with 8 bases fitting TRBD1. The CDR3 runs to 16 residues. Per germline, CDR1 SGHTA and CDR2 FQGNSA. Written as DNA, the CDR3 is TGTGCCAGCAGCTTAGAGCAGGGGGCATTTGCCGGGGAGCTTTTTTTT. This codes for CASSLEQGAFAGELFF. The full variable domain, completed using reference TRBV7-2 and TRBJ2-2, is GAGVSQSPSNKVTEKGKDVELRCDPISGHTALYWYRQSLGQGLEFLIYFQGNSAPDKSGLPSDRFSAERTGGSVSTLTIQRTQQEDSAVYLCASSLEQGAFAGELFFGEGSRLTVL.

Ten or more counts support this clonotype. As DNA, the CDR3 is TGTGCCAGCAGCTTATGGCGGGAGCCCTCCTACGAGCAGTACTTC. This sequence encodes CASSLWREPSYEQYF. The V and J genes are TRBV7-2 and TRBJ2-7, with 7 bases matching TRBD2. The germline CDR1 and CDR2 sequences are SGHTA and FQGNSA. The ends lost 2 bases at V and 0 bases at J; junction bases unmatched: 4. The CDR3 has 15 residues.

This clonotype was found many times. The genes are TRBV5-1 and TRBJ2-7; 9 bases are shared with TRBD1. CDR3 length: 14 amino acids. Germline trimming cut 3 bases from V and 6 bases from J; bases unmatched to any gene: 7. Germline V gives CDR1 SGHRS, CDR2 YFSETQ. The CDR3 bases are TGCGCCAGCAGCTGGGGGACAGGGAGGGCCGAGCAGTACTTC. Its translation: CASSWGTGRAEQYF. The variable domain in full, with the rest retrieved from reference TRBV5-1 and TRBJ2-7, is KAGVTQTPRYLIKTRGQQVTLSCSPISGHRSVSWYQQTPGQGLQFLFEYFSETQRNKGNFPGRFSGRQFSNSRSEMNVSTLELGDSALYLCASSWGTGRAEQYFGPGTRLTVT.

CDR3 nucleotides: TGTGCCAGCAGCGGGGGACTAGCGGGGGGATCGTCCTACAATGAGCAGTTCTTC. The encoded protein is CASSGGLAGGSSYNEQFF. V is TRBV5-4 and J is TRBJ2-1; 15 nucleotides agree with TRBD2. Germline CDR1 SGHNT, CDR2 YYREEE (reference sequence). The CDR3 runs to 18 residues. V trimming: 4 bases; J trimming: 1 base; junction bases outside the gene matches: 6.

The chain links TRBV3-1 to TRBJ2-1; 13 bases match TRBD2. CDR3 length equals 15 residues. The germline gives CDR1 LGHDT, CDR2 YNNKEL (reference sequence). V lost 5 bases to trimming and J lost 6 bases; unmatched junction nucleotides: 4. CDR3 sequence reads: CASSWTSGSPNEQFF. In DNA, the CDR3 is TGTGCCAGCAGCTGGACTAGCGGGAGCCCCAATGAGCAGTTCTTC.